Below are 8 T cell receptor beta chains sequenced from a single sample in a study of human T cells and chemical hapten exposure. Each CDR3 protein gets one entry after TCRdb re-called the RACE reads with MiXCR. The sample lists 120,000 or so distinct CDR3 sequences, approximately 13% occurring once. As for time point: pre-sensitization, week 0. Noted treatment: therapeutic diphenylcyclopropenone sensitization with weekly scalp DPC. The source was whole blood, collected in connection with sensitization to the hapten diphenylcyclopropenone (DPC). These receptors were taken from a young woman with alopecia areata. Some clones in this sample may be carry-over from other donors' samples.

There are a few counts of this clonotype. The chain has TRBV20-1 and TRBJ2-3, with TRBD2 matching 9 bases. CDR1 and CDR2 from the germline V gene are DFQATT and SNEGSKA (reference sequence). V was pared by 0 bases and J by 4 bases, with 8 bases of the junction left unmatched. CDR3 length: 16 amino acids. CDR3 amino acids: CSARDLGGGVSDTQYF. CDR3 nucleotides: TGCAGTGCTAGAGATCTGGGCGGGGGGGTCTCAGATACGCAGTATTTT.

This clonotype was observed a few times. The chain links TRBV9 to TRBJ2-7; D uncertain. The V and J ends lost 3 bases and 5 bases respectively, with 9 bases between them. There are 12 residues in the CDR3. Looked up from germline, CDR1 is SGDLS and CDR2 is YYNGEE. The CDR3 spells CASSGPLDEQYF. In DNA form, the CDR3 reads TGTGCCAGCAGCGGGCCGCTTGACGAGCAGTACTTC.

The rearrangement links TRBV20-1 to TRBJ2-7; tentatively, D is TRBD1 (6 bases). The CDR3 loop spans 13 amino acids. V was pared by 2 bases and J by 2 bases, with 10 bases between. Per germline, CDR1 DFQATT and CDR2 SNEGSKA (reference sequence). This CDR3 is CSARRDKAYEQYF. CDR3 sequence (DNA): TGCAGTGCTAGAAGGGACAAGGCCTACGAGCAGTACTTC.

This clonotype was counted only a few times. The chain uses TRBV19 and TRBJ1-5; 8 positions match TRBD1. Germline V gives CDR1 LNHDA, CDR2 SQIVND (reference sequence). Trimming removed 3 bases from V and 4 bases from J; junction bases left unmatched: 2. The CDR3 covers 14 residues. The CDR3 loop is CASSMDRVNQPQHF. CDR3 DNA sequence: TGTGCCAGTAGTATGGACAGGGTTAATCAGCCCCAGCATTTT. Based on the CDR3 plus reference TRBV19 and TRBJ1-5, the full variable domain is DGGITQSPKYLFRKEGQNVTLSCEQNLNHDAMYWYRQDPGQGLRLIYYSQIVNDFQKGDIAEGYSVSREKKESFPLTVTSAQKNPTAFYLCASSMDRVNQPQHFGDGTRLSIL.

The CDR3 region has the DNA TGTGCCAGCAGCTTAGACGGTACGGGGGATCAGCCCCAGCATTTT. As protein: CASSLDGTGDQPQHF. The chain carries TRBV7-9 and TRBJ1-5; D perhaps matches TRBD1 (5 bases). The CDR3 loop spans 15 amino acids. The V end was cut by 1 base, the J end by 5 bases, with 12 bases between. Germline loops: CDR1 SEHNR, CDR2 FQNEAQ (reference sequence).

The chain recombines TRBV5-4 with TRBJ2-7, with 7 bases identical to TRBD1. Germline-derived CDR1 and CDR2 are SGHNT and YYREEE (reference sequence). The trim removed 3 bases at V and 3 bases at J, leaving 9 bases unmatched. The CDR3 loop spans 15 amino acids. In DNA, the CDR3 is TGTGCCAGCAGCTACGAGGGGGCGCGACGCTACGAGCAGTACTTC. Amino acid sequence: CASSYEGARRYEQYF.

This rearrangement joins TRBV9 to TRBJ2-3; 8 bases are shared with TRBD2. Per germline, CDR1 SGDLS and CDR2 YYNGEE. Trimming at V came to 1 base and at J to 10 bases, leaving 11 bases not matched to a gene. The CDR3 has 15 residues. In DNA, the CDR3 is TGTGCCAGCAGCGTACTGGGACTAGGGGCCCCGTCGCAGTATTTT. Translation gives CASSVLGLGAPSQYF.

This clonotype turned up a few times. V usage is TRBV18 and J usage is TRBJ2-5; D uncertain. Germline V gene data show CDR1 as KGHSH and CDR2 as LQKENI. The CDR3 covers 13 residues. The V gene lost 2 bases and the J gene lost 5 bases, with 9 bases spanning the gap. DNA for the CDR3: TGTGCCAGCTCACCATCCGCCGGCGAGACCCAGTACTTC. It specifies CASSPSAGETQYF.